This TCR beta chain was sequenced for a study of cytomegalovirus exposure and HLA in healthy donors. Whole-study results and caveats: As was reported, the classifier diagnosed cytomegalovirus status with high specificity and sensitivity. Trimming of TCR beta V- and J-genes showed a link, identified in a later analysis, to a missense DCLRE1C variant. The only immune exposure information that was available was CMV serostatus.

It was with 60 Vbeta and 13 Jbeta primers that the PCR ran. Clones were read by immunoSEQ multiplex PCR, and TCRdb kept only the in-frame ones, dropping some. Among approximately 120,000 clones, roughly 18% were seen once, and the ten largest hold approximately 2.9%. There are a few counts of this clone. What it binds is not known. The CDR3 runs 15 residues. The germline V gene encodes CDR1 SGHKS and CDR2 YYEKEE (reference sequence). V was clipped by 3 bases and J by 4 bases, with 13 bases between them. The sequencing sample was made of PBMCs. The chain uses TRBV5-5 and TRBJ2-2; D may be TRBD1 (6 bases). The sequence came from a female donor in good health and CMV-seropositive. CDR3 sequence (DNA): TGTGCCAGCAGCTGGCAGCTACAGGGCACCGGGGAGCTGTTTTTT. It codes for CASSWQLQGTGELFF.